Listed below are T cell receptor beta chains from one sample, sequenced in a study of shared clonotypes between healthy human individuals. Generated by immunoSEQ multiplex PCR, the TCRdb table keeps only in-frame clones and is missing some. The sample holds hundreds of thousands of clones; roughly four fifths are singletons and the top ten take more than 10%. The sample taken for sequencing was PBMCs. The receptors originated from a woman aged 40 to 50 in good health. Some clones in this sample may be carry-over from other donors' samples. Each CDR3 is given with its conserved first and last residue. Each record gives: clone size, J gene, D gene, V gene, CDR3 DNA, CDR3 protein. The D gene is left open where the match is weak. The size field is filled for only some rows; it gives once, few, many or a size class.

>NA|TRBJ2-3|TRBD2|TRBV5-1
TGCGCCAGCAGCCCCGGACTAGCGGGAGGGACAGATACGCAGTATTTT
CASSPGLAGGTDTQYF
>NA|TRBJ2-1|NA|TRBV2
TGTGCCAGCAGCCTTGGGACTCCTAGCGAGCAGTTCTTC
CASSLGTPSEQFF
>few|TRBJ2-5|TRBD1|TRBV5-1
TGCGCCAGCTCCCCCTCGGGACAGGGCGGGGAGCAGTACTTC
CASSPSGQGGEQYF
>NA|TRBJ1-3|NA|TRBV29-1
TGCAGCGTTCAAGGTAACGGGGACACCATATATTTT
CSVQGNGDTIYF
>NA|TRBJ2-1|NA|TRBV19
TGTGCCAGTAGTGTCCGGGACGGCCAAAATGAGCAGTTCTTC
CASSVRDGQNEQFF
>once|TRBJ2-2|TRBD2|TRBV7-2
TGTGCCAGCAGCCCTTGGGGGGGAGACACCGGGGAGCTGTTTTTT
CASSPWGGDTGELFF
>few|TRBJ1-2|NA|TRBV14
TGTGCCAGCAGCCCGAAAGGGGTGTGGTTTTCCTATGGCTACACCTTC
CASSPKGVWFSYGYTF
>once|TRBJ2-7|TRBD2|TRBV4-1
TGCGCCAGCAGCCCGGGGACTAGTGAAATCTACGAGCAGTACTTC
CASSPGTSEIYEQYF
>many|TRBJ1-1|NA|TRBV18
TGTGCCAGCTCACCTTCCGGACAGTTAGAAGCTTTCTTT
CASSPSGQLEAFF
>NA|TRBJ2-7|TRBD2|TRBV6-5
TGTGCCAGCAGCCCAGGGACTAGCGGCTACGAGCAGTACTTC
CASSPGTSGYEQYF
>NA|TRBJ2-7|TRBD2|TRBV6-1
TGTGCCAGCAGTGGTAATAGCGGGCAGTACGAGCAGTACTTC
CASSGNSGQYEQYF
>NA|TRBJ2-5|TRBD2|TRBV19
TGTGCCAGTAGTTTGAGACTAGCGGGAGGGCTGTGGGAGACCCAGTACTTC
CASSLRLAGGLWETQYF
>NA|TRBJ2-5|NA|TRBV7-3
TGTGCCAGCAGCTGCATGGGGCAGGGTCGTTGGGAGACCCAGTACTTC
CASSCMGQGRWETQYF
>NA|TRBJ2-3|NA|TRBV28
TGTGCCAGCAGTTCCTCTGGGATTTCGGTGTTCGATACGCAGTATTTT
CASSSSGISVFDTQYF
>NA|TRBJ1-3|NA|TRBV29-1
TGCAGCGTTGATCTCGTCAACTCTGGAAACACCATATATTTT
CSVDLVNSGNTIYF
>NA|TRBJ1-4|NA|TRBV9
TGTGCCAGCAGCGTAGCGGGGGATTTAGCTAATGAAAAACTGTTTTTT
CASSVAGDLANEKLFF
>NA|TRBJ1-1|NA|TRBV18
TGTGCCAGCTCACCAGGTTTGAACACTGAAGCTTTCTTT
CASSPGLNTEAFF
>NA|TRBJ2-2|NA|TRBV7-8
TGTGCCAGCAGCCGAGGGCGGGATTGGAACGGGGAGCTGTTTTTT
CASSRGRDWNGELFF
>few|TRBJ1-3|NA|TRBV9
TGTGCCAGCAGCGCCCAGATGGCAGACACCATATATTTT
CASSAQMADTIYF
>NA|TRBJ2-7|NA|TRBV10-1
TGCGCCAGCAGTGATATCGGTACCTACGAGCAGTACTTC
CASSDIGTYEQYF
>NA|TRBJ1-2|NA|TRBV5-4
TGTGCCAGCAGCCAGGACAGTTATGGCTACACCTTC
CASSQDSYGYTF
>NA|TRBJ1-5|NA|TRBV5-4
TGTGCCAGCAGCCCGGGACCCGTTGACGGTACTCAGCCCCAGCATTTT
CASSPGPVDGTQPQHF
>NA|TRBJ2-7|TRBD1|TRBV6-5
TGTGCCAGCAGCCCGGGACAGGGGTCCTACGAGCAGTACTTC
CASSPGQGSYEQYF
>once|TRBJ2-7|NA|TRBV19
TGTGCCAGTAGTCTCCTGGCGTCAGGACGAGCTTCCTACGAGCAGTACTTC
CASSLLASGRASYEQYF
>once|TRBJ2-1|NA|TRBV21-1
TGTGCCAGCAGCAAATGGCCCCCCTGGGGCTACAATGAGCAGTTCTTC
CASSKWPPWGYNEQFF
>NA|TRBJ2-5|NA|TRBV7-9
TGTGCCAGCAGCTTCGGTGATGTTGGGGAGACCCAGTACTTC
CASSFGDVGETQYF
>NA|TRBJ2-7|NA|TRBV27
TGTGCCAGCAGTATAAACCCGGCGGGCTACGAGCAGTACTTC
CASSINPAGYEQYF
>NA|TRBJ1-2|NA|TRBV28
TGTGCCAGCAGTTTAGCACAGGCAACTGGCTACACCTTC
CASSLAQATGYTF
>NA|TRBJ1-3|TRBD1|TRBV7-2
TGTGCCAGTAGCGATCGGACAGGGGGAAACACCATATATTTT
CASSDRTGGNTIYF
>NA|TRBJ2-3|TRBD2|TRBV9
TGTGCCAGCAGCGTGACCCCCTTAGGGAGGGGAACAGATACGCAGTATTTT
CASSVTPLGRGTDTQYF
>NA|TRBJ2-3|TRBD2|TRBV28
TGTGCCAGCAGTCTACCGACTAGCGGGAGTGCAGATACGCAGTATTTT
CASSLPTSGSADTQYF
>few|TRBJ2-7|TRBD2|TRBV27
TGTGCCAGCAGTTTTAGAAGAGCGGGAGCGGCCTACGAGCAGTACTTC
CASSFRRAGAAYEQYF
>many|TRBJ2-7|TRBD1|TRBV28
TGTGCCAGCAGTTTGGCCGGGACAGGGGCTAACGAGCAGTACTTC
CASSLAGTGANEQYF
>few|TRBJ2-7|TRBD1|TRBV7-2
TGTGCCAGCAGCTTAGACAGGGGGCTTCCCGAGCAGTACTTC
CASSLDRGLPEQYF
>NA|TRBJ2-6|TRBD2|TRBV5-1
TGCGCCAGCAGCTTGGTAGCGGGGACCCCCTCTGGGGCCAACGTCCTGACTTTC
CASSLVAGTPSGANVLTF
>NA|TRBJ1-1|TRBD1|TRBV5-1
TGCGCCAGCAGCGAACAGGGGGCGCGTACTGAAGCTTTCTTT
CASSEQGARTEAFF
>NA|TRBJ2-1|NA|TRBV5-6
TGTGCCAGCAGTCCTTTCCTGAGGGAAGTATCCTACAATGAGCAGTTCTTC
CASSPFLREVSYNEQFF
>NA|TRBJ2-1|NA|TRBV10-3
TGTGCCATCAGCCGGGACGGACGGGGCAATGAGCAGTTCTTC
CAISRDGRGNEQFF
>NA|TRBJ2-7|TRBD2|TRBV27
TGTGCCAGCAGTTTGCGACGGGAGGGGTTTCTATGGGCCTACGAGCAGTACTTC
CASSLRREGFLWAYEQYF
>NA|TRBJ1-1|NA|TRBV7-9
TGTGCCAGCAGGGACACAGGGATGAACACTGAAGCTTTCTTT
CASRDTGMNTEAFF
>NA|TRBJ2-1|NA|TRBV5-6
TGTGCCAGCAGCTTGGCGGATATGGAGCAGTTCTTC
CASSLADMEQFF
>NA|TRBJ2-1|TRBD2|TRBV28
TGTGCCAGCAGGACTAGCAGGGATGAGCAGTTCTTC
CASRTSRDEQFF
>NA|TRBJ2-7|TRBD2|TRBV4-3
TGCGCCAGCAGCCAAGTATTAGCGGGAGTGGGCGAGCAGTACTTC
CASSQVLAGVGEQYF
>NA|TRBJ2-3|TRBD2|TRBV7-3
TGTGCCAGCAGCTCGGGACTAGCGGGAGAATTGGCAGATACGCAGTATTTT
CASSSGLAGELADTQYF